The present entry profiles one TCR beta chain with its context. This entry belongs to a study of blood T cell repertoires in COVID-19. Study summary: COVID-19 samples collected from the United States, Italy and Spain covered acute and convalescent phases. From T cells, B-cell-depleted T cells, or PBMCs came the material, which was cDNA or gDNA.

Only in-frame clones appear in the TCRdb table, and some are missing; sequencing was by immunoSEQ multiplex PCR. The top ten clones hold roughly 8% of a sample with about 140,000 clones, about 86% of them seen once. Sequenced sample: peripheral blood. The receptor was isolated from an older woman with acute or convalescent COVID-19.

The CDR3 sequence is CASSKGQAYGYTF. The DNA of the CDR3 is TGTGCCAGTAGCAAAGGACAGGCCTATGGCTACACCTTC. The chain uses TRBV19 and TRBJ1-2; TRBD1 matches at 7 bases. This CDR3 has 13 residues. V was clipped by 6 bases and J by 4 bases; unmatched bases: 5. CDR1 is LNHDA and CDR2 is SQIVND in the germline V gene (reference sequence).